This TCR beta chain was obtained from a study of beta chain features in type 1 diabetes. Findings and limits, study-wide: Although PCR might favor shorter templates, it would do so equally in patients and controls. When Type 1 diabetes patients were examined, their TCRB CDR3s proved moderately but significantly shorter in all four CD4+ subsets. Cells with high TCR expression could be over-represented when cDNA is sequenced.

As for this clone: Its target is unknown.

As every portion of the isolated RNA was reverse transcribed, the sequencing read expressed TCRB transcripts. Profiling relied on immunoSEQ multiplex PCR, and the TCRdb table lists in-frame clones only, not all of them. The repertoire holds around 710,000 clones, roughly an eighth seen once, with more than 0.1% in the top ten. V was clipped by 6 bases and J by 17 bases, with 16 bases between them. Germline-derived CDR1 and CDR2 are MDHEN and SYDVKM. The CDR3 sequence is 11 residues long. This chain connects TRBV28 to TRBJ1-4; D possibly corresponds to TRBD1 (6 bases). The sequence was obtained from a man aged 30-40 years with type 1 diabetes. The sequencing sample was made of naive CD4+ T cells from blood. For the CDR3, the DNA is TGTGCCAGCAGCTACGCCGGGACACCTTTTTTT. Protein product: CASSYAGTPFF.